Presented here are 14 T cell receptor beta chains from one specimen sequenced in a study of T cells in tuberculosis. Using immunoSEQ multiplex PCR, the repertoire was profiled, and TCRdb retains in-frame clones only, with some absent. The sample shows more than 35,000 clones, over 90% of them seen only once. Sequencing was performed on PBMCs. These receptors originate from a donor between 10 and 35 years old with latent tuberculosis or without tuberculosis infection.

The V gene is TRBV6-5, the J gene TRBJ1-1; D is undetermined. Germline V CDR1 and CDR2: MNHEY, SVGAGI. CDR3 length: 14 residues. The V end lost 2 bases, the J end lost 0 bases, and 7 bases lay between the germline ends. CDR3 in amino acids: CASSYGTMNTEAFF. CDR3 nucleotides: TGTGCCAGCAGTTACGGCACGATGAACACTGAAGCTTTCTTT.

This sequence joins TRBV11-2 and TRBJ2-2, with 7 bases lining up with TRBD2. Losses at the gene ends were 0 bases for V and 6 bases for J; bases not matched to a gene: 7. Germline CDR1 SGHAT, CDR2 FQNNGV. The CDR3 is 16 amino acids. The CDR3 reads CASSLDRGGVAGELFF. For the CDR3, the DNA is TGTGCCAGCAGCTTAGATCGGGGAGGGGTGGCCGGGGAGCTGTTTTTT.

The chain carries TRBV7-2 and TRBJ2-1; TRBD2 matches at 9 bases. V gave up 4 bases and J gave up 6 bases; unmatched junction bases: 10. This CDR3 contains 16 residues. Germline V gives CDR1 SGHTA, CDR2 FQGNSA. CDR3 nucleotides: TGTGCCAGCAGCTCCCGTTATAGCGGGAGCGGCAATGAGCAGTTCTTC. As protein: CASSSRYSGSGNEQFF.

The sample holds one count of this clone. This chain connects TRBV18 to TRBJ2-5, with D perhaps matching TRBD2 (5 bases). This CDR3 comprises 15 residues. Germline V gene sequence: CDR1 KGHSH, CDR2 LQKENI. V lost 2 bases and J lost 5, with 15 bases in between. CDR3 sequence reads: CASSPGSTHRETQYF. DNA for the CDR3: TGTGCCAGCTCACCAGGGAGTACCCACCGGGAGACCCAGTACTTC.

This clone has just one count. The chain couples TRBV7-2 to TRBJ2-1; 9 nucleotides align to TRBD2. Germline loops: CDR1 SGHTA, CDR2 FQGNSA. V was pared by 4 bases and J by 9 bases, with 10 bases of the junction left unmatched. The CDR3 contains 15 residues. The CDR3 protein is CASSSGTSPNSEQFF. The CDR3 DNA reads as TGTGCCAGCAGCTCAGGGACTAGCCCAAATAGTGAGCAGTTCTTC.

The gene calls are TRBV11-2 and TRBJ2-7; D not resolved. V was trimmed by 1 base and J by 3 bases, leaving 10 bases between them. Germline values: CDR1 SGHAT, CDR2 FQNNGV. There are 14 residues in the CDR3. CDR3 region: CASSLGPEDYEQYF. For the CDR3, the DNA is TGTGCCAGCAGCTTAGGCCCAGAGGACTACGAGCAGTACTTC.

This chain connects TRBV28 to TRBJ1-2; D may be TRBD1 (6 bases). Germline lookup yields CDR1 MDHEN and CDR2 SYDVKM. The CDR3 runs 12 residues. Deletions cut 7 bases from V and 8 bases from J, with 14 bases between. This CDR3 is CASTGQYSGYTF. The CDR3 region has the DNA TGTGCCAGCACCGGACAGTATAGCGGCTACACCTTC.

The rearrangement links TRBV5-1 to TRBJ1-4, with 7 bases identical to TRBD1. Losses at the gene ends were 3 bases for V and 7 bases for J; bases not matched to a gene: 12. Germline CDR1 SGHRS, CDR2 YFSETQ. The CDR3 runs 16 residues. For the CDR3, the DNA is TGCGCCAGCAGCTCCAAATTGACAGGGAGAGGTGAAAAACTGTTTTTT. Encoded protein: CASSSKLTGRGEKLFF.

CDR3 protein: CATSRGTGASNYGYTF. CDR3 coding DNA: TGTGCCACCAGCAGAGGGACAGGGGCTTCGAACTATGGCTACACCTTC. This chain uses TRBV15 with TRBJ1-2; TRBD1 matches at 9 bases. This CDR3 region has 16 residues. CDR1 and CDR2 from the germline V gene are LNHNV and YYDKDF (reference sequence). The V segment lost 1 base and the J segment 2 bases; nucleotides outside the gene matches: 5.

Points on this clone: One end of the junction fails to match germline, which may point to a read error. The sample holds other DNA sequences that translate to the same CDR3. The chain is built from TRBV29-1 and TRBJ2-2; tentatively, D is TRBD1 (6 bases). CDR1 is SQVTM and CDR2 is ANQGSEA in the germline V gene. The CDR3 totals 15 residues. In DNA form, the CDR3 reads TGCAGCGTTGTCGGAGCGGACAGTCGCCCCGGGGAACTGTTTTTT. Protein sequence: CSVVGADSRPGELFF.

The chain combines TRBV4-2 with TRBJ2-3; tentatively, D is TRBD2 (5 bases). Trimming pared 6 bases from V and 0 bases from J, leaving 13 bases between. Per germline, CDR1 LGHNA and CDR2 YNFKEQ. The CDR3 has 15 residues. Here the CDR3 DNA reads TGTGCCAGCAGAGAAAACCGGGATAGCACAGATACGCAGTATTTT. Its translation: CASRENRDSTDTQYF.

J is TRBJ2-6 and V is TRBV11-2; TRBD1 agrees at 7 bases. Germline CDR1 SGHAT, CDR2 FQNNGV. V lost 9 bases, J lost 0 bases, and 14 bases stayed unmatched. This CDR3 region has 18 residues. The CDR3 protein is CASRVWGQTHSGANVLTF. Here the CDR3 DNA reads TGTGCCAGTCGAGTATGGGGACAGACACACTCTGGGGCCAACGTCCTGACTTTC.

The genes are TRBV7-2 and TRBJ2-2, with 10 positions matching TRBD2. The CDR3 consists of 19 residues. Germline values: CDR1 SGHTA, CDR2 FQGNSA. Trimming removed 5 bases from V and 1 base from J; junction bases left unmatched: 13. The CDR3 is CASSPRGSGRLGNTGELFF. The CDR3 DNA follows: TGTGCCAGCAGCCCGAGGGGTAGCGGGAGGTTAGGGAACACCGGGGAGCTGTTTTTT.

The chain employs TRBV5-4 and TRBJ2-3, with 12 bases fitting TRBD2. V shed 1 base, J shed 14 bases, and the junction held 8 bases outside the gene matches. Germline CDR1 reads SGHNT; CDR2 reads YYREEE (reference sequence). The CDR3 consists of 14 residues. In DNA form, the CDR3 reads TGTGCCAGCAGCTTGACGCTAGCGGGAGGGCACCTGTATTTT. It encodes CASSLTLAGGHLYF. Looking up the rest from reference TRBV5-4 and TRBJ2-3 gives the full variable domain: ETGVTQSPTHLIKTRGQQVTLRCSSQSGHNTVSWYQQALGQGPQFIFQYYREEENGRGNFPPRFSGLQFPNYSSELNVNALELDDSALYLCASSLTLAGGHLYFGPGTRLTVL.